This entry concerns a single T cell receptor (beta chain). From the 5' RACE reads, TCRdb lists one entry per CDR3 protein and no DNA. This sample's table has about 260,000 distinct CDR3 sequences. This sample is part of a study of T cells expressing NK-cell markers. Study-level information: HCMV seropositivity characterized seven of the eight sequenced donors, and seronegativity one.

Germline V gene sequence: CDR1 MNHEY, CDR2 SMNVEV (reference sequence). This CDR3 region has 13 residues. The TCR was taken from a man younger than 35 in good health. The chain combines TRBV27 with TRBJ1-6. Input material: blood T cells: a sorted CD56 or NKG2C T cell subset, CD4+ or CD8+ T cells, or bulk PBMC T cells (not recorded which). The CDR3 loop is CASSPILRSPLHF.